Following are 27 T cell receptor beta chains from one sample sequenced in a study of cytomegalovirus exposure and HLA in healthy donors. The PCR made use of 60 Vbeta and 13 Jbeta primers. Here immunoSEQ multiplex PCR was the method, and the copy in TCRdb shows in-frame clones only, minus some. This table holds about 55,000 clones, 65% to 80% found once. Sequenced sample: PBMCs. The receptor source for this set is a middle-aged man in good health and CMV-seropositive.

The gene calls are TRBV30 and TRBJ1-1, with TRBD1 as a possible D gene (6 bases). Trimming pared 4 bases from V and 5 bases from J, leaving 11 bases between. This CDR3 is built from 12 residues. Germline CDR1 reads GTSNPN; CDR2 reads SVGIG (reference sequence). The CDR3 is CAWTRGTTEAFF. Written as DNA, the CDR3 is TGTGCCTGGACTAGGGGGACAACTGAAGCTTTCTTT.

V usage is TRBV10-3 and J usage is TRBJ1-1, with D uncertain. The CDR3 is 13 residues long. Germline values: CDR1 ENHRY, CDR2 SYGVKD. Trimming pared 7 bases from V and 5 bases from J, leaving 14 bases between. CDR3 residues: CAIKSLLPTEAFF. CDR3 nucleotide sequence: TGTGCCATCAAATCCCTATTACCTACTGAAGCTTTCTTT.

In this sample, this clone turned up once. Other DNA sequences in this specimen translate into the identical CDR3. V gene TRBV9 combines with J gene TRBJ2-3, with 7 bases matching TRBD2. Per the germline V gene, CDR1 is SGDLS and CDR2 is YYNGEE. The CDR3 has 15 residues. V was pared by 2 bases and J by 1 base, with 4 bases of the junction left unmatched. In nucleotides, the CDR3 is TGTGCCAGCAGCGTTTCTAGCGGACGCACAGATACGCAGTATTTT. Protein product: CASSVSSGRTDTQYF.

V gene TRBV23-1 combines with J gene TRBJ2-7; 7 positions agree with TRBD1. TRBV23-1 is designated an ORF whose function remains uncertain. The V gene end was trimmed by 6 bases and the J gene end by 4 bases; junction bases not matched to a gene: 9. There are 14 residues in the CDR3. The chain's CDR3 is CASRTGFSLYEQYF. The CDR3 nucleotides read TGCGCCAGCAGGACAGGGTTTAGTCTTTACGAGCAGTACTTC.

This clone is a singleton in its sample. Relative to the germline gene, one junction end is altered; a read error may explain this. V usage is TRBV7-2 and J usage is TRBJ2-7, with TRBD2 matching 8 bases. The CDR3 contains 15 residues. Germline CDR1 and CDR2: SGHTA and FQGNSA. CDR3: CASTLDPGGPREQYF. For the CDR3, the DNA is TGTGCCAGCACCTTAGACCCGGGGGGGCCTCGGGAGCAGTACTTC.

In its sample, this clone was seen a few times. The rearrangement links TRBV19 to TRBJ1-1, with 9 positions matching TRBD1. This CDR3 has 16 residues. The V and J ends lost 2 bases and 5 bases, in that order; junction bases with no gene match: 9. Germline values: CDR1 LNHDA, CDR2 SQIVND (reference sequence). CDR3 bases: TGTGCCAGTAGTATACAATTGGGACAGGGAAGGACTGAAGCTTTCTTT. It yields the protein CASSIQLGQGRTEAFF.

This chain links TRBV30 with TRBJ1-2, with 8 bases aligning to TRBD1. J was trimmed by 6 bases and V by 3 bases; bases with no gene match: 18. The CDR3 is made up of 17 amino acids. The germline V gene has CDR1 GTSNPN and CDR2 SVGIG (reference sequence). CDR3 nucleotides: TGTGCCTGGAGCATAAGGGGTTCAGGGGGCGCGGTCAATGGCTACACCTTC. Translated, it gives CAWSIRGSGGAVNGYTF. The full variable domain, its missing parts supplied by reference TRBV30 and TRBJ1-2, is SQTIHQWPATLVQPVGSPLSLECTVEGTSNPNLYWYRQAAGRGLQLLFYSVGIGQISSEVPQNLSASRPQDRQFILSSKKLLLSDSGFYLCAWSIRGSGGAVNGYTFGSGTRLTVV.

V and J are TRBV5-6 and TRBJ2-1; 7 nucleotides match TRBD1. CDR1 is SGHDT and CDR2 is YYEEEE in the germline V gene. Germline trimming cut 4 bases from V and 0 bases from J; bases unmatched to any gene: 4. The length of the CDR3 is 15 residues. CDR3 DNA sequence: TGTGCCAGCAGCCCGGGACAGAACTCCTACAATGAGCAGTTCTTC. Translated: CASSPGQNSYNEQFF.

The chain has TRBV10-3 and TRBJ2-7; 8 bases map to TRBD1. CDR1 and CDR2 (germline): ENHRY, SYGVKD. CDR3 length equals 11 residues. J was trimmed by 4 bases and V by 8 bases; bases with no gene match: 1. The CDR3 region has the DNA TGTGCCATCGGGACAGGTTACGAGCAGTACTTC. The encoded protein is CAIGTGYEQYF.

The chain links TRBV7-3 to TRBJ2-3; TRBD2 might be the D (5 bases). Germline V gene sequence: CDR1 SGHTA, CDR2 FQGTGA. V lost 4 bases and J 3 bases, leaving 8 bases between the germline ends. The CDR3 extends over 13 amino acids. The CDR3 DNA is TGTGCCAGCAGCTCTCCGGGGACAGATACGCAGTATTTT. It translates to CASSSPGTDTQYF.

Details on this clone: Its ends do not fully match the called genes, so a read error is possible. This sequence joins TRBV7-8 and TRBJ2-2, with 11 bases that match TRBD2. The CDR3 extends over 19 amino acids. Germline V CDR1 and CDR2: SGHVS, FQNEAQ. CDR3 DNA sequence: TGTGCCAGCAGATTAGCACAGGGGCTAGCGGGGGGGAACACCGGGGAGCTGTTTTTT. Amino acid sequence: CASRLAQGLAGGNTGELFF.

J is TRBJ2-5 and V is TRBV6-6; maybe TRBD1 (5 bases). The CDR3 is 15 residues long. Germline V lookup: CDR1 MNHNY, CDR2 SVGAGI (reference sequence). V lost 6 bases and J 5 bases, leaving 19 bases between the germline ends. The DNA for the CDR3 is TGTGCCAGCAGCCATACAGGAAACCTAGGGGAGACCCAGTACTTC. Its translation is CASSHTGNLGETQYF.

The V gene is TRBV5-8, the J gene TRBJ1-5, with TRBD1 identical over 7 bases. Germline loops: CDR1 SGHTS, CDR2 YDEGEE. With 6 bases clipped from V and 0 bases from J, the junction kept 12 bases outside the gene matches. The length of the CDR3 is 17 residues. The CDR3 is CASTEGQLDYSNQPQHF. In DNA form, the CDR3 reads TGTGCCAGCACCGAGGGACAGTTGGATTATAGCAATCAGCCCCAGCATTTT.

The chain has TRBV9 and TRBJ1-2, with D hard to call. Trimming left V 2 bases short and J 3 bases short, with 11 bases between. The germline CDR1 and CDR2 sequences are SGDLS and YYNGEE. This CDR3 spans 14 amino acids. The DNA of the CDR3 is TGTGCCAGCAGCGTCGGTGTCGCGGACTATGGCTACACCTTC. Translating gives CASSVGVADYGYTF. Together with reference TRBV9 and TRBJ1-2, the CDR3 gives the full variable domain: DSGVTQTPKHLITATGQRVTLRCSPRSGDLSVYWYQQSLDQGLQFLIQYYNGEERAKGNILERFSAQQFPDLHSELNLSSLELGDSALYFCASSVGVADYGYTFGSGTRLTVV.

The chain links TRBV9 to TRBJ1-4, with 8 bases identical to TRBD1. V was pared by 2 bases and J by 4 bases, with 1 base of the junction left unmatched. Germline CDR1 reads SGDLS; CDR2 reads YYNGEE. The CDR3 covers 14 residues. For the CDR3, the DNA is TGTGCCAGCAGCGTGGGGACAGGTAATGAAAAACTGTTTTTT. It yields the protein CASSVGTGNEKLFF.

The chain couples TRBV2 to TRBJ2-1, with D tentatively TRBD2 (6 bases). The germline V and J ends were trimmed by 0 bases and 4 bases, with 10 bases remaining between them. Per germline, CDR1 SNHLY and CDR2 FYNNEI. This CDR3 region has 15 residues. The CDR3 loop reads CASSEALGRYNEQFF. CDR3 sequence (DNA): TGTGCCAGCAGTGAAGCGCTAGGGAGGTACAATGAGCAGTTCTTC.

This clone showed up just once. The chain employs TRBV5-4 and TRBJ1-1, with TRBD1 matching 8 bases. V lost 3 bases to trimming and J lost 3 bases; unmatched junction nucleotides: 4. Per the germline V gene, CDR1 is SGHNT and CDR2 is YYREEE (reference sequence). The CDR3 loop spans 14 amino acids. In DNA, the CDR3 is TGTGCCAGCAGCTATGGACAGGGCGACACTGAAGCTTTCTTT. Translation gives CASSYGQGDTEAFF.

The CDR3 sequence is CASNSNSRFPYEQYF. CDR3 sequence (DNA): TGCGCCAGCAACTCTAACTCCAGGTTCCCCTACGAGCAGTACTTC. The chain is built from TRBV5-1 and TRBJ2-7; D ambiguous. Per germline, CDR1 SGHRS and CDR2 YFSETQ. This CDR3 spans 15 amino acids. V was trimmed by 6 bases and J by 2 bases, leaving 18 bases between them.

The rearrangement links TRBV7-9 to TRBJ2-4; D perhaps matches TRBD2 (7 bases). Trimming took off 1 base at V and 2 bases at J, with 12 bases between the two ends. Looked up from germline, CDR1 is SEHNR and CDR2 is FQNEAQ (reference sequence). The CDR3 length is 16 residues. CDR3 loop: CASSLEGGGTKNIQYF. The CDR3 bases are TGTGCCAGCAGCTTAGAAGGGGGGGGAACCAAAAACATTCAGTACTTC.

The CDR3 loop is CASSSRGGRGNSPLHF. For the CDR3, the DNA is TGTGCCAGCAGTTCCCGGGGAGGCCGGGGGAATTCACCCCTCCACTTT. V usage is TRBV6-5 and J usage is TRBJ1-6, with D tentatively TRBD1 (5 bases). Germline CDR1 is MNHEY and CDR2 is SVGAGI. The CDR3 length is 16 residues. Trimming left V 4 bases short and J 7 bases short, with 17 bases between.

The chain joins TRBV29-1 to TRBJ1-1; TRBD1 matches 12 bases. V gave up 7 bases and J gave up 5 bases; unmatched junction bases: 5. CDR3 length: 13 amino acids. CDR1 is SQVTM and CDR2 is ANQGSEA in the germline V gene. CDR3 in amino acids: CSAWDRGRTEAFF. DNA for the CDR3: TGCAGCGCCTGGGACAGGGGGCGGACTGAAGCTTTCTTT.

CDR3 coding DNA: TGTGCCAGCAGCTTTGGACAGTTCCGAACGAACACTGAAGCTTTCTTT. Protein: CASSFGQFRTNTEAFF. This sequence joins TRBV7-9 and TRBJ1-1, with D perhaps matching TRBD1 (6 bases). This CDR3 has 16 residues. Trimming took off 3 bases at V and 1 base at J, with 15 bases between the two ends. Germline V gene data show CDR1 as SEHNR and CDR2 as FQNEAQ (reference sequence).

This clone came up a few times. V gene TRBV5-8 combines with J gene TRBJ1-1; weak D call: TRBD1 (5 bases). CDR3 size: 12 residues. Germline V gene sequence: CDR1 SGHTS, CDR2 YDEGEE. Trimming pared 7 bases from V and 13 bases from J, leaving 20 bases between. The CDR3 nucleotides read TGTGCCAGCTTCACCCTCGGGGGGGTTTTTTTCTTT. It translates to CASFTLGGVFFF.

The rearrangement joins TRBV2 to TRBJ1-1; D is possibly TRBD1 (6 bases). CDR1 and CDR2 (germline): SNHLY, FYNNEI. Trimming left V 7 bases short and J 11 bases short, with 20 bases between. The CDR3 is 13 residues long. The CDR3 DNA is TGTGCCAGCACCTCGACAGGAAGGGGCGAGGCTTTCTTT. This gives the protein CASTSTGRGEAFF.

The rearrangement links TRBV2 to TRBJ2-7, with D possibly matching TRBD2 (6 bases). The CDR3 sequence is 14 residues long. V was cut by 7 bases and J by 0 bases, with 13 bases left in between. Germline loops: CDR1 SNHLY, CDR2 FYNNEI. CDR3 coding DNA: TGTGCCAGCACCTCGGGGGACGGCTCCTACGAGCAGTACTTC. Its translation is CASTSGDGSYEQYF.

V gene TRBV6-1 combines with J gene TRBJ2-5; perhaps TRBD2 as D (6 bases). Per the germline V gene, CDR1 is MNHNS and CDR2 is SASEGT. The CDR3 has 18 residues. V was cut by 0 bases and J by 1 base, with 18 bases left in between. The DNA of the CDR3 is TGTGCCAGCAGTGAAGCCCATTTAGGCGCGGGGATCCAAGAGACCCAGTACTTC. It is translated as CASSEAHLGAGIQETQYF.

This sequence joins TRBV27 and TRBJ2-7, with D hard to call. V gave up 6 bases and J gave up 3 bases, with 6 bases separating them. The germline V gene encodes CDR1 MNHEY and CDR2 SMNVEV (reference sequence). CDR3 length: 11 amino acids. DNA for the CDR3: TGTGCCAGCAGCTCCGTCTACGAGCAGTACTTC. Protein product: CASSSVYEQYF.